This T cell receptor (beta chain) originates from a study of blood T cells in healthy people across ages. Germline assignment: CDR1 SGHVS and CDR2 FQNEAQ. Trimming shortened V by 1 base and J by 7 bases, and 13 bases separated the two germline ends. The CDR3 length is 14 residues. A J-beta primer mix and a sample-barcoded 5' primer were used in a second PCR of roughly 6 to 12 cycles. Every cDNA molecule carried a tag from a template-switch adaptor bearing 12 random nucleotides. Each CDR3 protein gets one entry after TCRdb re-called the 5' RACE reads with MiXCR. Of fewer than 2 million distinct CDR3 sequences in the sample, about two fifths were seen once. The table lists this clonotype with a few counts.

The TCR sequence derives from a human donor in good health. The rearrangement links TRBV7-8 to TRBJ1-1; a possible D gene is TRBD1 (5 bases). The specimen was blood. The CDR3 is CASSLVGEGIEAFF. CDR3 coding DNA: TGTGCCAGCAGCTTAGTGGGCGAGGGGATTGAAGCTTTCTTT.